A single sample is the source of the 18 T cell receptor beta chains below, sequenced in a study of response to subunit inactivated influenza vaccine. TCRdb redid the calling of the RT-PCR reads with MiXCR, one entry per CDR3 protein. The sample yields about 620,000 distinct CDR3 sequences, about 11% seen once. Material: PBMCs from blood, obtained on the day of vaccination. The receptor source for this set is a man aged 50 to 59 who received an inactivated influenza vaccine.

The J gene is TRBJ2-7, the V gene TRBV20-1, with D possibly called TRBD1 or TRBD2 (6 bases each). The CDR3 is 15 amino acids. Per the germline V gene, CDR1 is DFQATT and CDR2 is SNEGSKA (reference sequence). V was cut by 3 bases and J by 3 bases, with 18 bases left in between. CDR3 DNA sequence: TGCAGTGCTAGGGGGGAGGACAGCCCGTTCTACGAGCAGTACTTC. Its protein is CSARGEDSPFYEQYF.

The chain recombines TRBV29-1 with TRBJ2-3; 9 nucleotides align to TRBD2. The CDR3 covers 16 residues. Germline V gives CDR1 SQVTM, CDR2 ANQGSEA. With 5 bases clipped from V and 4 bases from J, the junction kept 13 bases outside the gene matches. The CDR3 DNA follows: TGCAGCGTTCGACTATTTAGCGGGAGCGAGGCAGATACGCAGTATTTT. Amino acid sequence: CSVRLFSGSEADTQYF.

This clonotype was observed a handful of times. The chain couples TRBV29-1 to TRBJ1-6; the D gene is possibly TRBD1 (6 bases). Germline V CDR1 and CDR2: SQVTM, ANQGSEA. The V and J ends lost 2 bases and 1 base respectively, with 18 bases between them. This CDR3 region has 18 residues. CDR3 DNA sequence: TGCAGCGTTGAACAACAGGGTATAGATTATTCCTATAATTCACCCCTCCACTTT. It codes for CSVEQQGIDYSYNSPLHF.

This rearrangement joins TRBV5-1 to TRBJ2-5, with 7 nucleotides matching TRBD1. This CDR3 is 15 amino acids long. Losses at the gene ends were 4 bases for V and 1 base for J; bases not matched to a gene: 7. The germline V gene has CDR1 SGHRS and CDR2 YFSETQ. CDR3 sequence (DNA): TGCGCCAGCAGCGCCGGGACAGCCATCCAAGAGACCCAGTACTTC. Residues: CASSAGTAIQETQYF.

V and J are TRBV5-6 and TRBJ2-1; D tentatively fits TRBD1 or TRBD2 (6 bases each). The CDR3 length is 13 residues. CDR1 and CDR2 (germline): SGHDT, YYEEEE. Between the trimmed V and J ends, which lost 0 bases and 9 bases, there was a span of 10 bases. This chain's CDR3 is CASSLGWGAEQFF. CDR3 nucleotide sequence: TGTGCCAGCAGCTTGGGATGGGGGGCTGAGCAGTTCTTC.

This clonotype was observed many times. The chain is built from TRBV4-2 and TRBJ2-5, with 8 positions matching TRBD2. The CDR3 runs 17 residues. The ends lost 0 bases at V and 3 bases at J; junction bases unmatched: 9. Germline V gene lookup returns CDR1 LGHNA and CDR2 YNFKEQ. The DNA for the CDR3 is TGTGCCAGCAGCCAAGAGTTTGACGGGGGACTAGAAGAGACCCAGTACTTC. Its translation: CASSQEFDGGLEETQYF.

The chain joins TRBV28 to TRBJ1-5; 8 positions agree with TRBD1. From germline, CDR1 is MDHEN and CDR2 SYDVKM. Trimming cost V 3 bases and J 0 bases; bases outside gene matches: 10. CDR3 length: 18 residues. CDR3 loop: CASSFSSMDRASNQPQHF. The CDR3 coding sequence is TGTGCCAGCAGTTTCTCTAGTATGGACAGGGCTAGCAATCAGCCCCAGCATTTT.

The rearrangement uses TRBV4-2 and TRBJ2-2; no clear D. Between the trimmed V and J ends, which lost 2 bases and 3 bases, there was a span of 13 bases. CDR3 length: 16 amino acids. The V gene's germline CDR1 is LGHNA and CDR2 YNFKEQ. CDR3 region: CASSQRSVFDTGELFF. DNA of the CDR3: TGTGCCAGCAGCCAAAGATCGGTATTCGACACCGGGGAGCTGTTTTTT.

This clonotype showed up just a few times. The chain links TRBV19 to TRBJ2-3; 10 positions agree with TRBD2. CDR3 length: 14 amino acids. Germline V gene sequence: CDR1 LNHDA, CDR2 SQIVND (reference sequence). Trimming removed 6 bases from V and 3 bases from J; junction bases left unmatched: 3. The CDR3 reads CASSTSGKTDTQYF. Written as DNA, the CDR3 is TGTGCCAGTAGCACTAGCGGGAAAACAGATACGCAGTATTTT.

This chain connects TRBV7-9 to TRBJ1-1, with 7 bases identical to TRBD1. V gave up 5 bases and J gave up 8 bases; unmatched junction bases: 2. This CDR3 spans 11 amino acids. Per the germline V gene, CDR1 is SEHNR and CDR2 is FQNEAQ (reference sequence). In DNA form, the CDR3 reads TGTGCCAGCAGCAGGACAGGCGAAGCTTTCTTT. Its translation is CASSRTGEAFF.

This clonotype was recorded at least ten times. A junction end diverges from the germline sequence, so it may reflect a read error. CDR3 loop: CASSLPSSYEQYF. In nucleotides, the CDR3 is TGTGCCAGCAGCTTGCCTTCCTCCTACGAGCAGTACTTC. The chain carries TRBV5-1 and TRBJ2-7; D is unresolved. CDR1 SGHRS and CDR2 YFSETQ come from the germline V gene. The CDR3 extends over 13 amino acids.

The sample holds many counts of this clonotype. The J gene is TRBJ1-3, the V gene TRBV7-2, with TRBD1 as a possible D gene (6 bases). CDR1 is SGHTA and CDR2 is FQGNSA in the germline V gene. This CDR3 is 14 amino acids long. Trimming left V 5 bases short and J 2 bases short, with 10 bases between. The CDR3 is CASSRGTPGNTIYF. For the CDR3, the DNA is TGTGCCAGCAGCAGGGGGACGCCTGGAAACACCATATATTTT.

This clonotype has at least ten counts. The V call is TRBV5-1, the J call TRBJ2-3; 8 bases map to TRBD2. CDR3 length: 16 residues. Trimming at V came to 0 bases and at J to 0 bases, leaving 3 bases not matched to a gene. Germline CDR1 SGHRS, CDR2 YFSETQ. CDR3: CASSLAGGASTDTQYF. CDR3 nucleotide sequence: TGCGCCAGCAGCTTGGCCGGGGGGGCTAGCACAGATACGCAGTATTTT.

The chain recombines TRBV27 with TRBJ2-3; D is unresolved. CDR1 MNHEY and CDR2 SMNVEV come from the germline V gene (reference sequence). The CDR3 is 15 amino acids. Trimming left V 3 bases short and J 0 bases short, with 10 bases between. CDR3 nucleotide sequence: TGTGCCAGCAGTTTGTATTACTCGAGCACAGATACGCAGTATTTT. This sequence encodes CASSLYYSSTDTQYF.

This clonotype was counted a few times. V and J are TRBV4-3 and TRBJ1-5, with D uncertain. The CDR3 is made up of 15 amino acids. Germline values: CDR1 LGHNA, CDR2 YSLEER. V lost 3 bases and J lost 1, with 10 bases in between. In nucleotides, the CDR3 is TGCGCCAGCAGCCAGTCACTCGGGAGCAATCAGCCCCAGCATTTT. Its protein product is CASSQSLGSNQPQHF.

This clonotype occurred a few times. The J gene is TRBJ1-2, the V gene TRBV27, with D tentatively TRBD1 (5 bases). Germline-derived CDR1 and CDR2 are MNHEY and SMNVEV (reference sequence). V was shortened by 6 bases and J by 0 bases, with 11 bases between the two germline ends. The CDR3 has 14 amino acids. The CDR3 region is CASSPGLPNYGYTF. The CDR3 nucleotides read TGTGCCAGCAGCCCAGGGTTACCTAACTATGGCTACACCTTC.

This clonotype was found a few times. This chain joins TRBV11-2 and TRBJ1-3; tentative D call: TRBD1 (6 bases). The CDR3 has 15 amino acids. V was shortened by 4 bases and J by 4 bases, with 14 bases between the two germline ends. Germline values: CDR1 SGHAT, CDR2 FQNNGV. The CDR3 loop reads CASSSTGGQGNTIYF. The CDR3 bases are TGTGCCAGCAGCTCAACCGGGGGGCAGGGAAACACCATATATTTT. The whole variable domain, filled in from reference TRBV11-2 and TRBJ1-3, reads EAGVAQSPRYKIIEKRQSVAFWCNPISGHATLYWYQQILGQGPKLLIQFQNNGVVDDSQLPKDRFSAERLKGVDSTLKIQPAKLEDSAVYLCASSSTGGQGNTIYFGEGSWLTVV.

CDR3 sequence (DNA): TGTGCCAGCAGCTCCGTTGACAGAGCCTACGAGCAGTACTTC. It codes for CASSSVDRAYEQYF. This rearrangement joins TRBV5-4 to TRBJ2-7; D might be TRBD1 (5 bases). With 3 bases removed from V and 2 bases from J, the gap between germline ends came to 12 bases. The CDR3 is 14 amino acids. Germline values: CDR1 SGHNT, CDR2 YYREEE (reference sequence).